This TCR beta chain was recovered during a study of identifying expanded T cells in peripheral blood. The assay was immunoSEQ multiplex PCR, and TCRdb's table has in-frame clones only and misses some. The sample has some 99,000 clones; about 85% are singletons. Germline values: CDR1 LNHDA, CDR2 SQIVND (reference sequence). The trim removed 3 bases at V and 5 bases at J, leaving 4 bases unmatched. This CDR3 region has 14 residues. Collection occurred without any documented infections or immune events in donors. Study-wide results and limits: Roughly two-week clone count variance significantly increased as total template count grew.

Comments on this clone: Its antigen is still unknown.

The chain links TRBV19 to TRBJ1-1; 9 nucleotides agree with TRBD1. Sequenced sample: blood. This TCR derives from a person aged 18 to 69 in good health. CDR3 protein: CASSITGGRTEAFF. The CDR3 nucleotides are TGTGCCAGTAGTATCACAGGGGGCCGGACTGAAGCTTTCTTT.